These T cell receptor beta chains were read from a single sample in a study of cytomegalovirus exposure and HLA in healthy donors. Sequencing used immunoSEQ multiplex PCR; TCRdb keeps in-frame clones, though not all of them. In total, the table holds 120,000 or so clones. Sequenced sample: PBMCs. Receptor source: a man aged 18-30 years in good health and CMV-seronegative. CDR3s include the opening cysteine and the closing phenylalanine or tryptophan.

TRBV19,TRBJ2-7,CASRGLVGPYEQYF
TRBV7-8,TRBJ1-1,CASSLGAGEAFF
TRBV7-2,TRBJ1-1,CASSWGGYMNTEAFF
TRBV29-1,TRBJ1-2,CSVPYQGAQGYTF
TRBV14,TRBJ1-2,CASSHYRGGNYGYTF
TRBV5-6,TRBJ2-5,CASSTRTSGVGTQYF
TRBV4-1,TRBJ1-2,CASSQDGARSGGYTF
TRBV7-2,TRBJ2-3,CASSPEGTSTDTQYF
TRBV9,TRBJ2-7,CASSGTGINEQYF
TRBV6-5,TRBJ2-3,CASSDGATLGDTQYF
TRBV2,TRBJ1-5,CASSDDRDQPQHF
TRBV5-8,TRBJ2-7,CASSLVLGQGYNEQYF
TRBV6-5,TRBJ2-1,CASSYSTSYNEQFF
TRBV5-1,TRBJ2-7,CASSRDSHSYEQYF
TRBV6-1,TRBJ1-2,CASSDVTGPGDYGYTF
TRBV5-1,TRBJ2-2,CASTAWGDRANTGELFF
TRBV7-2,TRBJ2-7,CASSLVSYEQYF